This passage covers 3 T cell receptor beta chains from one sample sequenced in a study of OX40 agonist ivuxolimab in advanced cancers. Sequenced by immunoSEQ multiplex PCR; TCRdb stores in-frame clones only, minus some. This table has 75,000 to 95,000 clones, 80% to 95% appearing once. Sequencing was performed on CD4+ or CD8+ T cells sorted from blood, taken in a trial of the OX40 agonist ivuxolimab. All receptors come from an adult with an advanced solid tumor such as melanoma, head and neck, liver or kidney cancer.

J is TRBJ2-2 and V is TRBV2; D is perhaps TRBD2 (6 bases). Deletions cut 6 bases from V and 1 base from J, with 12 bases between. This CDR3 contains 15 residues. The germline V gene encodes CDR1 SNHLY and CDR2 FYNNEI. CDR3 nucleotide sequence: TGTGCCAGCAGGGAGGTTAGCGGGAACACCGGGGAGCTGTTTTTT. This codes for CASREVSGNTGELFF.

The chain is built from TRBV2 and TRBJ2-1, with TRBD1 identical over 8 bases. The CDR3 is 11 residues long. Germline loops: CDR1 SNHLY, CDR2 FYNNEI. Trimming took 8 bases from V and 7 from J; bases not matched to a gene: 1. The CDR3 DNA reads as TGTGCCAGCCGGACAGGGAATGAGCAGTTCTTC. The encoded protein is CASRTGNEQFF.

The DNA of the CDR3 is TGCGCCAGCAGCCAAGATCGGGCAGGGTCCTACGAGCAGTACTTC. Translating gives CASSQDRAGSYEQYF. The V and J genes are TRBV4-1 and TRBJ2-7; D possibly corresponds to TRBD1 (5 bases). Trimming cost V 0 bases and J 1 base, with 10 bases left between them. Germline CDR1 MGHRA, CDR2 YSYEKL. The CDR3 is 15 residues long.